These 2 T cell receptor beta chains were all obtained from the same sample, sequenced in a study of graft-versus-host responses after intestinal transplantation. No antigen is known for these receptors. The assay was immunoSEQ multiplex PCR, and TCRdb's table has in-frame clones only and misses some. The sample yields 65,000 to 90,000 clones, 85% to 95% seen once. Sequencing was performed on unstimulated CD8+ T cells sorted from spleen or lymph node cells, taken before transplant. The receptors were gathered from a human donor who was the organ donor for an intestinal transplant.

The chain joins TRBV30 to TRBJ2-2; the D gene is possibly TRBD1 (6 bases). This CDR3 has 15 residues. Between the trimmed V and J ends, which lost 0 bases and 3 bases, there was a span of 11 bases. CDR1 and CDR2 (germline): GTSNPN, SVGIG (reference sequence). The CDR3 DNA reads as TGTGCCTGGAGTGTATCAGGGGTGCACACCGGGGAGCTGTTTTTT. Translating gives CAWSVSGVHTGELFF.

The rearrangement joins TRBV4-3 to TRBJ2-7; D possibly corresponds to TRBD1 (6 bases). Germline V CDR1 and CDR2: LGHNA, YSLEER. The V and J ends lost 0 bases and 5 bases respectively, with 14 bases between them. This CDR3 contains 15 residues. The DNA for the CDR3 is TGCGCCAGCAGCCAAGATAGCCAGGGGTTCCACGAGCAGTACTTC. This sequence encodes CASSQDSQGFHEQYF.